One sample yielded the 19 T cell receptor beta chains listed below, sequenced in a study of control samples from healthy donors and cancer patients (TCRdb year 2020). The receptor library was made with the immunoSEQ multiplex PCR assay. TCRdb provides this immuneACCESS table in a form limited to in-frame rearrangements. Some clones are lacking; in checked studies, under half of them reflect an unresolved V gene, and why the rest are absent is not known. The table for this sample lists about 92,000 clones; about four fifths of them were counted only once. The top ten hold about 9.2% of the sample. The sequencing input was blood. All receptors derive from a woman in her sixties or seventies in good health.

The genes are TRBV7-2 and TRBJ1-5; TRBD1 matches at 9 bases. Germline assignment: CDR1 SGHTA and CDR2 FQGNSA. Germline trimming cut 1 base from V and 4 bases from J; bases unmatched to any gene: 2. This CDR3 comprises 15 residues. The CDR3 loop reads CASSLGTGVNQPQHF. The DNA of the CDR3 is TGTGCCAGCAGCTTAGGGACAGGGGTGAATCAGCCCCAGCATTTT.

The chain employs TRBV19 and TRBJ1-6; TRBD1 aligns across 8 bases. CDR3 size: 15 residues. Germline CDR1 is LNHDA and CDR2 is SQIVND (reference sequence). Trimming cost V 4 bases and J 7 bases; bases outside gene matches: 6. The CDR3 spells CASSRGDRGNSPLHF. CDR3 nucleotides: TGTGCCAGTAGTAGGGGAGACAGGGGAAATTCACCCCTCCACTTT.

This chain connects TRBV6-6 to TRBJ2-7; TRBD1 matches at 7 bases. Germline V gene lookup returns CDR1 MNHNY and CDR2 SVGAGI (reference sequence). J lost 2 bases, V lost 6 bases, and 4 bases had no gene match. This CDR3 has 13 amino acids. CDR3 in amino acids: CASSTDRTYEQYF. The CDR3 bases are TGTGCCAGCAGCACGGACAGGACCTACGAGCAGTACTTC.

The V call is TRBV9, the J call TRBJ2-2; 16 bases match TRBD2. This CDR3 spans 18 amino acids. After removal of 2 bases from V and 5 bases from J, the junction contained 6 bases not matched to a gene. Germline V CDR1 and CDR2: SGDLS, YYNGEE. The CDR3 protein is CASSVGTSGGAGTGELFF. The CDR3 nucleotides are TGTGCCAGCAGCGTCGGGACTAGCGGGGGGGCCGGAACCGGGGAGCTGTTTTTT.

The chain recombines TRBV5-1 with TRBJ1-3; D possibly corresponds to TRBD1 (6 bases). V shed 6 bases and J shed 0 bases, with 13 bases lying between them. The germline V gene encodes CDR1 SGHRS and CDR2 YFSETQ. This CDR3 contains 15 residues. CDR3 amino acids: CASTQTGASGNTIYF. For the CDR3, the DNA is TGCGCCAGCACTCAGACAGGCGCCTCTGGAAACACCATATATTTT.

The rearrangement links TRBV6-5 to TRBJ1-3; 7 bases are shared with TRBD1. Germline V CDR1 and CDR2: MNHEY, SVGAGI. This CDR3 contains 15 residues. The V and J ends lost 6 bases and 1 base, in that order; junction bases with no gene match: 6. CDR3 loop: CASRGPTGSGNTIYF. The DNA for the CDR3 is TGTGCCAGCAGGGGTCCGACAGGGTCTGGAAACACCATATATTTT.

This CDR3 is CATSRDADTQYF. CDR3 DNA sequence: TGTGCCACCAGCAGAGATGCAGATACGCAGTATTTT. This chain connects TRBV15 to TRBJ2-3; D is unclear. Trimming pared 0 bases from V and 4 bases from J, leaving 2 bases between. The germline V gene encodes CDR1 LNHNV and CDR2 YYDKDF (reference sequence). This CDR3 spans 12 amino acids.

The V call is TRBV28, the J call TRBJ2-4, with D perhaps TRBD1 (6 bases). The CDR3 loop spans 11 amino acids. The V end was cut by 7 bases, the J end by 6 bases, with 7 bases between. The V gene's germline CDR1 is MDHEN and CDR2 SYDVKM. This CDR3 reads CASTRGNIQYF. CDR3 nucleotide sequence: TGTGCCAGCACCAGGGGAAACATTCAGTACTTC.

The chain carries TRBV2 and TRBJ2-1; perhaps TRBD2 as D (7 bases). The V end was cut by 5 bases, the J end by 1 base, with 12 bases between. Germline assignment: CDR1 SNHLY and CDR2 FYNNEI. The CDR3 extends over 15 amino acids. CDR3 sequence (DNA): TGTGCCAGCAGTACGGGGAGGGGGTCCTACAATGAGCAGTTCTTC. It translates to CASSTGRGSYNEQFF.

There are a few counts of this clone. The chain recombines TRBV2 with TRBJ1-1, with D maybe TRBD1 (5 bases). The V gene's germline CDR1 is SNHLY and CDR2 FYNNEI. V lost 4 bases and J lost 10, with 13 bases in between. The CDR3 length is 12 residues. The CDR3 loop reads CASSVQGGGAFF. The DNA of the CDR3 is TGTGCCAGCAGTGTGCAGGGAGGAGGAGCTTTCTTT.

This chain joins TRBV3-1 (or the pseudogene TRBV3-2) and TRBJ2-2; D is perhaps TRBD1 (6 bases). There are 15 residues in the CDR3. V lost 6 bases and J lost 2, with 13 bases in between. Germline V gene data show CDR1 as LGHDT and CDR2 as YNNKEL (reference sequence). The CDR3 region has the DNA TGTGCCAGCAGAAGCGGACAGATCAACACCGGGGAGCTGTTTTTT. It is translated as CASRSGQINTGELFF.

V is TRBV14 and J is TRBJ2-3, with 12 nucleotides matching TRBD2. CDR1 and CDR2 (germline): SGHDN, FVKESK. Unmatched junction bases numbered 8, after V lost 4 bases and J lost 0 bases. The CDR3 consists of 18 residues. In DNA, the CDR3 is TGTGCCAGCAGCCTGAGGAGGACTAGCGGGGCTAGCACAGATACGCAGTATTTT. Encoded protein: CASSLRRTSGASTDTQYF.

This clone was detected a few times. The chain links TRBV28 to TRBJ1-5; no reliable D call. V shed 2 bases and J shed 0 bases, with 11 bases lying between them. Germline values: CDR1 MDHEN, CDR2 SYDVKM. This CDR3 region has 16 residues. In DNA, the CDR3 is TGTGCCAGCAGTTTACCCCGCACCCATAGCAATCAGCCCCAGCATTTT. It is translated as CASSLPRTHSNQPQHF. Complete variable domain (other parts from reference TRBV28 and TRBJ1-5): DVKVTQSSRYLVKRTGEKVFLECVQDMDHENMFWYRQDPGLGLRLIYFSYDVKMKEKGDIPEGYSVSREKKERFSLILESASTNQTSMYLCASSLPRTHSNQPQHFGDGTRLSIL.

This clone was seen a handful of times. The rearrangement joins TRBV12-3 or TRBV12-4 to TRBJ1-1; D gene unclear. This CDR3 is built from 13 residues. V lost 5 bases and J lost 6, with 13 bases in between. As DNA, the CDR3 is TGTGCCAGCAGTCCTCCCGGGAGGCCTGAAGCTTTCTTT. Translation gives CASSPPGRPEAFF.

The rearrangement links TRBV6-2 or TRBV6-3 to TRBJ1-1; no firm D call. The CDR3 spans 14 residues. Germline V gene lookup returns CDR1 MNHEY and CDR2 SVGEGT. The V and J ends lost 4 bases and 5 bases respectively, with 14 bases between them. The CDR3 bases are TGTGCCAGCAGTTTGGAGGGCGGCGGAACTGAAGCTTTCTTT. As protein: CASSLEGGGTEAFF.

This clone came up once. The chain recombines TRBV28 with TRBJ2-7; the match to TRBD1 covers 11 bases. The junction had 10 bases not matched to a gene; V was cut back by 6 bases and J by 6 bases. The CDR3 covers 15 residues. Germline loops: CDR1 MDHEN, CDR2 SYDVKM. The CDR3 loop reads CASSNPGQGAGEQYF. The CDR3 bases are TGTGCCAGCAGCAACCCCGGACAGGGGGCGGGCGAGCAGTACTTC.

CDR3 DNA sequence: TGTGCCAGCTCACCAGTACGGGACGGTGGCACTGAAGCTTTCTTT. Its translation is CASSPVRDGGTEAFF. This chain links TRBV18 with TRBJ1-1; weak D call: TRBD1 (5 bases). Per germline, CDR1 KGHSH and CDR2 LQKENI. V was clipped by 2 bases and J by 4 bases, with 14 bases between them. The length of the CDR3 is 15 residues.

The chain joins TRBV2 to TRBJ2-5; 12 bases fit TRBD2. The V gene's germline CDR1 is SNHLY and CDR2 FYNNEI. The CDR3 contains 15 residues. V shed 8 bases and J 1 base; nucleotides not matched to a gene: 5. CDR3 protein: CASLRTSGTQETQYF. Here the CDR3 DNA reads TGTGCCAGCCTAAGGACTAGCGGGACCCAAGAGACCCAGTACTTC.

The genes are TRBV6-5 and TRBJ2-7; no clear D gene. Looked up from germline, CDR1 is MNHEY and CDR2 is SVGAGI. V lost 6 bases to trimming and J lost 0 bases, with 6 bases between them. The CDR3 loop spans 12 amino acids. CDR3: CASSLNSYEQYF. The CDR3 DNA follows: TGTGCCAGCAGCCTGAACTCCTACGAGCAGTACTTC.